One and the same sample provided the 22 T cell receptor beta chains below, sequenced in a study of shared clonotypes between healthy human individuals. The method was immunoSEQ multiplex PCR; TCRdb's version includes in-frame clones alone and lacks a portion of them. Counted here are about 530,000 clones, about 79% occurring once; the ten biggest clones make up around 12%. Sequencing used PBMCs. All receptors derive from a woman in her forties in good health. Some clones in this sample may be carry-over from other donors' samples.

The chain uses TRBV28 and TRBJ1-2, with D tentatively TRBD1 (6 bases). The CDR3 sequence is 14 residues long. Deletions cut 6 bases from V and 3 bases from J, with 14 bases between. Germline loops: CDR1 MDHEN, CDR2 SYDVKM. The CDR3 DNA is TGTGCCAGCAGCCGTCGACAGGCATACTATGGCTACACCTTC. Its translation: CASSRRQAYYGYTF.

This clone was recorded a few times. This sequence joins TRBV10-2 and TRBJ2-7, with 11 positions matching TRBD2. The trim removed 2 bases at V and 4 bases at J, leaving 4 bases unmatched. Germline V gives CDR1 WSHSY, CDR2 SAAADI. CDR3 length: 15 residues. The CDR3 protein is CASSERLAGKYEQYF. The CDR3 region has the DNA TGCGCCAGCAGTGAGCGACTAGCGGGAAAGTACGAGCAGTACTTC.

This clone appeared once. A far larger clone is only one base removed, so a read error is likely. This chain connects TRBV7-9 to TRBJ1-1, with TRBD1 matching 7 bases. V shed 1 base, J shed 4 bases, and the junction held 3 bases outside the gene matches. The CDR3 contains 14 residues. Germline CDR1 reads SEHNR; CDR2 reads FQNEAQ (reference sequence). The CDR3 reads CASSLGAGGTEAFF. For the CDR3, the DNA is TGTGCCAGCAGCTTAGGGGCAGGGGGCACTGAAGCTTTCTTT.

The genes are TRBV7-2 and TRBJ2-7, with 7 nucleotides matching TRBD2. CDR1 and CDR2 from the germline V gene are SGHTA and FQGNSA. After removal of 7 bases from V and 0 bases from J, the junction contained 9 bases not matched to a gene. The CDR3 loop spans 15 amino acids. The CDR3 region is CASKRWRGSSYEQYF. The DNA of the CDR3 is TGTGCCAGCAAAAGGTGGCGGGGGAGCTCCTACGAGCAGTACTTC.

There are a few counts of this clone. The V call is TRBV2, the J call TRBJ1-5; tentative D call: TRBD1 (5 bases). The CDR3 has 15 amino acids. The germline V gene encodes CDR1 SNHLY and CDR2 FYNNEI. V was trimmed by 2 bases and J by 6 bases, leaving 14 bases between them. CDR3 in DNA: TGTGCCAGCAGTGAATCGGCAGGGAGGGGTCAGCCCCAGCATTTT. As protein: CASSESAGRGQPQHF.

V and J are TRBV7-9 and TRBJ2-1; 10 positions match TRBD2. Germline loops: CDR1 SEHNR, CDR2 FQNEAQ (reference sequence). J was trimmed by 8 bases and V by 2 bases; bases with no gene match: 6. CDR3 length equals 15 residues. Here the CDR3 DNA reads TGTGCCAGCAGCTTAAGTCTAGCGGGAGCCCATGAGCAGTTCTTC. This sequence encodes CASSLSLAGAHEQFF.

The rearrangement uses TRBV28 and TRBJ2-7; TRBD2 agrees at 11 bases. V trimming: 3 bases; J trimming: 2 bases; junction bases outside the gene matches: 6. Germline CDR1 reads MDHEN; CDR2 reads SYDVKM. The CDR3 consists of 16 residues. CDR3 DNA sequence: TGTGCCAGCAGTTTTCTAGCGGGAGGCGCCCCCTACGAGCAGTACTTC. This sequence encodes CASSFLAGGAPYEQYF.

The J gene is TRBJ2-2, the V gene TRBV15, with D perhaps TRBD1 or TRBD2 (6 bases each). The CDR3 runs to 15 residues. V was pared by 0 bases and J by 6 bases, with 11 bases between. Germline CDR1 and CDR2: LNHNV and YYDKDF (reference sequence). The CDR3 DNA reads as TGTGCCACCAGCAGAGATCTCGGGGGCGCCGGGGAGCTGTTTTTT. Translated, it gives CATSRDLGGAGELFF.

This chain uses TRBV28 with TRBJ2-1; D tentatively reads TRBD1 or TRBD2 (5 bases each). The CDR3 is 16 residues long. Deletions cut 7 bases from V and 8 bases from J, with 24 bases between. CDR1 is MDHEN and CDR2 is SYDVKM in the germline V gene. Here the CDR3 reads CASNLGTSQGGDEQFF. The DNA for the CDR3 is TGTGCCAGCAATCTAGGGACCTCTCAGGGTGGGGATGAGCAGTTCTTC.

The chain has TRBV29-1 and TRBJ2-7; tentatively, D is TRBD2 (7 bases). Germline CDR1 SQVTM, CDR2 ANQGSEA. CDR3 length: 13 amino acids. V was cut by 7 bases and J by 0 bases, with 13 bases left in between. The CDR3 reads CSAEGGGSYEQYF. CDR3 DNA: TGCAGCGCCGAGGGGGGGGGCTCCTACGAGCAGTACTTC.

This chain joins TRBV5-6 and TRBJ2-5, with 8 bases that match TRBD1. Germline loops: CDR1 SGHDT, CDR2 YYEEEE. V was pared by 2 bases and J by 7 bases, with 7 bases of the junction left unmatched. CDR3 length: 14 residues. For the CDR3, the DNA is TGTGCCAGCAGCTTTTGGACAGGGTTGGTGACCCAGTACTTC. Translating it yields CASSFWTGLVTQYF.

This sequence joins TRBV18 and TRBJ2-1, with 12 bases aligning to TRBD2. V lost 2 bases to trimming and J lost 9 bases; unmatched junction nucleotides: 5. Germline V lookup: CDR1 KGHSH, CDR2 LQKENI. This CDR3 has 15 amino acids. CDR3 sequence (DNA): TGTGCCAGCTCACCATCTAGCGGGAGGGCCGGTGAGCAGTTCTTC. Protein sequence: CASSPSSGRAGEQFF.

The genes are TRBV9 and TRBJ2-7, with D perhaps matching TRBD1 (6 bases). The CDR3 loop spans 13 amino acids. The germline CDR1 and CDR2 sequences are SGDLS and YYNGEE. V lost 3 bases to trimming and J lost 3 bases, with 10 bases between them. The CDR3: CASSALQGYEQYF. For the CDR3, the DNA is TGTGCCAGCAGCGCCTTACAGGGCTACGAGCAGTACTTC.

V usage is TRBV2 and J usage is TRBJ2-7; D may be TRBD1 (6 bases). Deletions cut 3 bases from V and 4 bases from J, with 13 bases between. Germline V gene data show CDR1 as SNHLY and CDR2 as FYNNEI. The CDR3 is 14 residues long. The CDR3 DNA follows: TGTGCCAGCAGTGACCCGGCAGGGGTTTACGAGCAGTACTTC. It specifies CASSDPAGVYEQYF.

This chain links TRBV28 with TRBJ1-6; weak D call: TRBD1 (5 bases). The CDR3 contains 14 residues. V was cut by 6 bases and J by 2 bases, with 8 bases left in between. Looked up from germline, CDR1 is MDHEN and CDR2 is SYDVKM. CDR3 region: CASRQETYNSPLHF. CDR3 nucleotides: TGTGCCAGCAGACAGGAGACCTATAATTCACCCCTCCACTTT.

The rearrangement joins TRBV18 to TRBJ2-5, with D possibly matching TRBD1 (5 bases). The CDR3 contains 14 residues. Germline V gene lookup returns CDR1 KGHSH and CDR2 LQKENI. V was cut by 3 bases and J by 7 bases, with 15 bases left in between. The DNA for the CDR3 is TGTGCCAGCTCACCTGCGACAGATTCAGGGACCCAGTACTTC. Protein sequence: CASSPATDSGTQYF.

V usage is TRBV25-1 and J usage is TRBJ2-7; maybe TRBD1 (5 bases). The CDR3 length is 12 residues. From germline, CDR1 is MGHDK and CDR2 SYGVNS. Between the trimmed V and J ends, which lost 0 bases and 9 bases, there was a span of 9 bases. The CDR3, as DNA: TGTGCCAGCAGTGAATATCGAAGGGGGCAGTACTTC. Encoded protein: CASSEYRRGQYF.

This chain links TRBV11-2 with TRBJ2-7; 11 bases map to TRBD2. The V gene end was trimmed by 6 bases and the J gene end by 0 bases; junction bases not matched to a gene: 4. Germline V lookup: CDR1 SGHAT, CDR2 FQNNGV. This CDR3 is 15 amino acids long. DNA for the CDR3: TGTGCCAGCAGTCATAGCGGGAGGGCCTCCTACGAGCAGTACTTC. This encodes CASSHSGRASYEQYF.

V usage is TRBV28 and J usage is TRBJ2-3; D is undetermined. Germline-derived CDR1 and CDR2 are MDHEN and SYDVKM. The CDR3 totals 12 residues. V was cut by 6 bases and J by 6 bases, with 10 bases left in between. In DNA form, the CDR3 reads TGTGCCAGCAGCCCGCACTTGGATACGCAGTATTTT. This sequence encodes CASSPHLDTQYF. Complete variable domain (other parts from reference TRBV28 and TRBJ2-3): DVKVTQSSRYLVKRTGEKVFLECVQDMDHENMFWYRQDPGLGLRLIYFSYDVKMKEKGDIPEGYSVSREKKERFSLILESASTNQTSMYLCASSPHLDTQYFGPGTRLTVL.

A word on this clone: Other DNA sequences of this sample code for an identical CDR3. The chain recombines TRBV28 with TRBJ2-7, with unresolved D. Trimming stripped 2 bases from V and 3 bases from J, with 5 bases between. CDR1 and CDR2 (germline): MDHEN, SYDVKM. The CDR3 length is 12 residues. DNA of the CDR3: TGTGCCAGCAGTTTAGCGGTCTACGAGCAGTACTTC. Translated, it gives CASSLAVYEQYF.

This CDR3 is CAIQAPSGNTIYF. CDR3 in DNA: TGTGCCATTCAGGCTCCCTCTGGAAACACCATATATTTT. The chain employs TRBV7-9 and TRBJ1-3; D not certain. The CDR3 is 13 amino acids. The V gene's germline CDR1 is SEHNR and CDR2 FQNEAQ (reference sequence). V was cut by 10 bases and J by 0 bases, with 10 bases left in between.

This clone showed up just a few times. The chain links TRBV5-1 to TRBJ1-3; TRBD1 matches at 8 bases. Germline CDR1 is SGHRS and CDR2 is YFSETQ. The CDR3 runs 16 residues. The J segment lost 2 bases and the V segment lost 4 bases, leaving 8 bases of the junction unmatched. The CDR3 DNA follows: TGCGCCAGCAGCGCACGACAGGGGTCGCCTGGAAACACCATATATTTT. Its translation: CASSARQGSPGNTIYF.